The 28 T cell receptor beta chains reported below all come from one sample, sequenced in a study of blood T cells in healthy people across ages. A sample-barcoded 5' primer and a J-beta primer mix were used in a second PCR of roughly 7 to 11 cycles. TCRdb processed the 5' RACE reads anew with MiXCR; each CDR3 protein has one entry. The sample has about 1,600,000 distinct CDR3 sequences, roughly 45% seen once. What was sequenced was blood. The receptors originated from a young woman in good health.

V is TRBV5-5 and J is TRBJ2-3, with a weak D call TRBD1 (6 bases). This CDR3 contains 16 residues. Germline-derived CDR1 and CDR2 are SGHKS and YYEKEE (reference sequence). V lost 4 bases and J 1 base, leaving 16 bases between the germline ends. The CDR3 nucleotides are TGTGCCAGCAGCCTTGGCCATGCAGGGGGCACAGATACGCAGTATTTT. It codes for CASSLGHAGGTDTQYF.

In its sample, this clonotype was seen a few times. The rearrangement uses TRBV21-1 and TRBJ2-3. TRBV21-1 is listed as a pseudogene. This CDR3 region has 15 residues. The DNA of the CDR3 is TGTGCCAGCACCACAAGGGCCTACTCGGCAGATACGCAGTATTTT. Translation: CASTTRAYSADTQYF.

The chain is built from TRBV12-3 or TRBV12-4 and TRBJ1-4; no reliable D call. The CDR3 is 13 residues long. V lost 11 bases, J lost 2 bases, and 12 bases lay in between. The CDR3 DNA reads TGTGCCTCCACTACTTGGACTAATGAAAAACTGTTTTTT. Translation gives CASTTWTNEKLFF.

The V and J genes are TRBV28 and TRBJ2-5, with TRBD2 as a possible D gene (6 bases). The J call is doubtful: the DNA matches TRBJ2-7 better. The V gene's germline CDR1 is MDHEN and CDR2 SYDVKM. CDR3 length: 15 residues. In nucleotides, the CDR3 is TGTGCCAGCAGTTTGCCGGGGGTGGGCAACCACGAGCAGTACTTC. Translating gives CASSLPGVGNHEQYF.

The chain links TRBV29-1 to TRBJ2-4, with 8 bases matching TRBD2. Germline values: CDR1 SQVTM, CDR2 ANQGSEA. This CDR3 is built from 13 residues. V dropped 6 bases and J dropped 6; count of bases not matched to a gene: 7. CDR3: CSVGGDPLNIQYF. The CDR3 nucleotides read TGCAGCGTCGGGGGGGACCCATTAAACATTCAGTACTTC.

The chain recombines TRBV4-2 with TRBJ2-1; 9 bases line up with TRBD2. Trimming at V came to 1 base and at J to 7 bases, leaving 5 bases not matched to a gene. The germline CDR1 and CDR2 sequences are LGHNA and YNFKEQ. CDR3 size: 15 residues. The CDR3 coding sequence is TGTGCCAGCAGCCAAGTTAGCGGGAGAGAGAATGAGCAGTTCTTC. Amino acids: CASSQVSGRENEQFF.

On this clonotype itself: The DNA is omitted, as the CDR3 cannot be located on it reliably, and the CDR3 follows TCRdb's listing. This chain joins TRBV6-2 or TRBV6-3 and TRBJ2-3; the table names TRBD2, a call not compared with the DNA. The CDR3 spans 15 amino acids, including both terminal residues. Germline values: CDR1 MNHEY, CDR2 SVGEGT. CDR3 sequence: CASSYEVVAGGNWYF.

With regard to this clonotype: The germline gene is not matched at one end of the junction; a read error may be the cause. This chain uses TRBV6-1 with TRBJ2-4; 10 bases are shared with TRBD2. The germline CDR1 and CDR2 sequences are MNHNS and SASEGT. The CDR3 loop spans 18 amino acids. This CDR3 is CASTGGLAGEGAKNILYF. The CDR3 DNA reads TGTGCCAGCACCGGAGGGCTAGCGGGAGAGGGGGCCAAAAACATTCTGTACTTC.

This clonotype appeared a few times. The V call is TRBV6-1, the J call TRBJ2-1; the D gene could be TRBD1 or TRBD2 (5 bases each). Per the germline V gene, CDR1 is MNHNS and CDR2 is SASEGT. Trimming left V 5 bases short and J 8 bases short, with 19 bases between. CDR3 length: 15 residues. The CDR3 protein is CASSSGTTYNDEQFF. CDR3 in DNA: TGTGCCAGCAGTTCCGGGACCACCTATAACGATGAGCAGTTCTTC.

The CDR3 protein is CASSQQGDGTQYF. Written as DNA, the CDR3 is TGTGCCAGCAGCCAACAGGGGGACGGGACCCAGTACTTC. The rearrangement joins TRBV7-2 to TRBJ2-7; 8 nucleotides align to TRBD1. Matching the DNA end better, TRBJ2-5 makes the J call doubtful. Germline CDR1 reads SGHTA; CDR2 reads FQGNSA. CDR3 length equals 13 residues.

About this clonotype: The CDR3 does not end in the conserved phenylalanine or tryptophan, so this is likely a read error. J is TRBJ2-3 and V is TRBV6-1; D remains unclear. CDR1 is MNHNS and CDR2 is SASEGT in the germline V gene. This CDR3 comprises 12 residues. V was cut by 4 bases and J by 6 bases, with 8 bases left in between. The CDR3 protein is CASSVIRDTQYL. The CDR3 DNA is TGTGCCAGCAGTGTTATAAGGGATACGCAGTATCTT.

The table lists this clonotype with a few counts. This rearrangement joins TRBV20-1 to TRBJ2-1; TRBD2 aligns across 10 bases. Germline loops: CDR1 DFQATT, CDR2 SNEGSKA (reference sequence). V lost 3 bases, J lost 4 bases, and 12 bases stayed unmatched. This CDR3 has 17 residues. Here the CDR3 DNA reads TGCAGTGCTAGTCCCATAGCGGGAGGCCGGAATTACAATGAGCAGTTCTTC. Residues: CSASPIAGGRNYNEQFF.

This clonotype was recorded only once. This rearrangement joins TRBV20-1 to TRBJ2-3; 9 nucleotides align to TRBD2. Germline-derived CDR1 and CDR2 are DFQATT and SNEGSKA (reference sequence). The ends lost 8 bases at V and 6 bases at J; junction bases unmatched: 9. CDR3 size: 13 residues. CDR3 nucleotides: TGCAGTCCCGGGGCGAGCGGGAGGGATACGCAGTATTTT. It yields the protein CSPGASGRDTQYF.

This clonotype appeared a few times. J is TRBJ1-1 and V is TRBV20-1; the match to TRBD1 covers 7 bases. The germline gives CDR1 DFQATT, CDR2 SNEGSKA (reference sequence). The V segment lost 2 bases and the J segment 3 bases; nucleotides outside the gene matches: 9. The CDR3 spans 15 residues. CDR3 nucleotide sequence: TGCAGTGCTAGATCCCTGAACAGGGGCTACACTGAAGCTTTCTTT. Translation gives CSARSLNRGYTEAFF.

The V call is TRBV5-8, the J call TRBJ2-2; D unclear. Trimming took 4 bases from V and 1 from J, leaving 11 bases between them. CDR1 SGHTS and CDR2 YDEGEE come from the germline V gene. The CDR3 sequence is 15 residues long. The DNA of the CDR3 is TGTGCCAGCAGCAACTACCTAGAGAACACCGGGGAGCTGTTTTTT. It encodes CASSNYLENTGELFF.

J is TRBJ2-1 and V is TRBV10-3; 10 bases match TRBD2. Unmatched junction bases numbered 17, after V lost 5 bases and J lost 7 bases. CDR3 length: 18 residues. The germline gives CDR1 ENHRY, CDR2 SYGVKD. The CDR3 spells CAISPFPAGGQVENEQFF. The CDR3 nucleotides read TGTGCCATCAGTCCCTTTCCAGCGGGGGGGCAGGTGGAGAATGAGCAGTTCTTC.

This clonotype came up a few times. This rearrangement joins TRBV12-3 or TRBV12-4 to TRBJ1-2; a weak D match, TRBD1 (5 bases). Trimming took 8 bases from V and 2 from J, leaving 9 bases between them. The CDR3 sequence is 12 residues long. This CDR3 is CASRGYNYGYTF. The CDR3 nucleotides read TGTGCCAGCCGGGGGTACAACTATGGCTACACCTTC.

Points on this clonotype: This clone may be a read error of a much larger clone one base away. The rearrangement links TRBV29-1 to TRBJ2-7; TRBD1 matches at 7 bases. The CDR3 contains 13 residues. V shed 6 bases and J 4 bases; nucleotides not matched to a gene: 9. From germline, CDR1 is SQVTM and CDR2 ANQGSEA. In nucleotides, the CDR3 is TGCAGCGTGGAAACAGGGGCAAGGTACGAGCAGTACTTC. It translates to CSVETGARYEQYF.

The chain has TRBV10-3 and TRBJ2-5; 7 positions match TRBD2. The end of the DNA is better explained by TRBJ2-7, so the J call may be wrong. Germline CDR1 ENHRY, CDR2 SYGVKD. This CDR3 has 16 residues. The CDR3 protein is CAISEPLGRGSYEQYF. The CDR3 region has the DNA TGTGCCATCAGTGAGCCCTTGGGGCGGGGGTCCTACGAGCAGTACTTC.

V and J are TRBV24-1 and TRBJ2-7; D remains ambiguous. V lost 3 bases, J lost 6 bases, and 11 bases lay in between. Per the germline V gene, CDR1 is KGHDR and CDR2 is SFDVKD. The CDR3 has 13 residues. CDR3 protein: CATSDPGTPEQYF. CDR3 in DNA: TGTGCCACCAGTGATCCAGGAACCCCCGAGCAGTACTTC.

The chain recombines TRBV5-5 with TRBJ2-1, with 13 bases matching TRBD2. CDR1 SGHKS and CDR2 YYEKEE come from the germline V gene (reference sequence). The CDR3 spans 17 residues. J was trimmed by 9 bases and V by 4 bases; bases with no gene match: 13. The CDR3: CASSARSGLAGLGEQFF. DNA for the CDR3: TGTGCCAGCAGCGCTCGGTCGGGACTAGCGGGGCTCGGTGAGCAGTTCTTC.

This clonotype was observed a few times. In DNA form, the CDR3 reads TGTGCCAGCAGCTTACCGGCAGAAGTCCCCTATGGCTACACCTTC. This gives the protein CASSLPAEVPYGYTF. The chain recombines TRBV7-9 with TRBJ1-2; no definite D call. Germline assignment: CDR1 SEHNR and CDR2 FQNEAQ (reference sequence). The CDR3 contains 15 residues. V was cut by 2 bases and J by 4 bases, with 14 bases left in between.

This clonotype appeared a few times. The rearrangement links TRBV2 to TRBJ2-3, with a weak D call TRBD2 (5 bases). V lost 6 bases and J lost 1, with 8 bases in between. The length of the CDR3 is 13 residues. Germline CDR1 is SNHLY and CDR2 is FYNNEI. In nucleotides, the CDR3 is TGTGCCAGCAGGAATAGCGGCACAGATACGCAGTATTTT. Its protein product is CASRNSGTDTQYF.

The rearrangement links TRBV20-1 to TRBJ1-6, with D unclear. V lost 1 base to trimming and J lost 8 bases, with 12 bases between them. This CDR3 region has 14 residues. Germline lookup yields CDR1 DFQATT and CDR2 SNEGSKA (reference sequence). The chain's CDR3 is CSARVTSGDSPLHF. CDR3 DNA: TGCAGTGCTAGAGTCACTTCGGGTGATTCACCCCTCCACTTT.

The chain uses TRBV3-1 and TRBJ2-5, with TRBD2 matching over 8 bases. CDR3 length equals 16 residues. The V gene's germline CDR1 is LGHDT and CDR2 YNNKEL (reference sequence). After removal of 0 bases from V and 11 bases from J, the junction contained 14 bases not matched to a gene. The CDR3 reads CASSQDLSGGGDEQYF. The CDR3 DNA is TGTGCCAGCAGCCAAGATCTGAGCGGGGGAGGGGATGAGCAGTACTTC.

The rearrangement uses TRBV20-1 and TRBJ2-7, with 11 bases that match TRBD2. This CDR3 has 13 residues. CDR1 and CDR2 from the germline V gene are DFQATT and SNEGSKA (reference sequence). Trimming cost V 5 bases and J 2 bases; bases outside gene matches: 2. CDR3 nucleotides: TGCAGTGCTTTTAGCGGGGGGGCCTACGAGCAGTACTTC. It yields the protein CSAFSGGAYEQYF.

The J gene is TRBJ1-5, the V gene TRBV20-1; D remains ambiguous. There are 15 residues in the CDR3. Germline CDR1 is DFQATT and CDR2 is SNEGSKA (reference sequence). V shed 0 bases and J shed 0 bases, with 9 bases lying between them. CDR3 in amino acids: CSARDVSYSNQPQHF. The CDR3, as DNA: TGCAGTGCTAGAGATGTGAGCTATAGCAATCAGCCCCAGCATTTT.

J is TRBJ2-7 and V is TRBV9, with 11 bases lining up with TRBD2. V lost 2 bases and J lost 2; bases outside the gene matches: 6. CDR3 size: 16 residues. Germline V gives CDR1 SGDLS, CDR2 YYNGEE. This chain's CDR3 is CASSVQLAGATYEQYF. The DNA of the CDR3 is TGTGCCAGCAGCGTCCAACTAGCGGGGGCTACCTACGAGCAGTACTTC.